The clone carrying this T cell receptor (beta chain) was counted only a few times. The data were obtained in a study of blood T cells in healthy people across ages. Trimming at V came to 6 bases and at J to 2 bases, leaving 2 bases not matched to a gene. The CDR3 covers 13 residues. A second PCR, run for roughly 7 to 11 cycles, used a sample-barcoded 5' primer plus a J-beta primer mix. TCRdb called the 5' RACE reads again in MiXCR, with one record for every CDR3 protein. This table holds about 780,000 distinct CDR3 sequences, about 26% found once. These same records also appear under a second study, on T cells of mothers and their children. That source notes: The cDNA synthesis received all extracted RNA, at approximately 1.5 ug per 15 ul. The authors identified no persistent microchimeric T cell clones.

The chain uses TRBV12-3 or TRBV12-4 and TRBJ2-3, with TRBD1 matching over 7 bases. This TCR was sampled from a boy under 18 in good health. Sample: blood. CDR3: CASSGQDTDTQYF. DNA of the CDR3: TGTGCCAGCAGCGGACAGGACACAGATACGCAGTATTTT.